The clone carrying this TCR beta chain was seen a few times. Its antigen remains unidentified. TCR beta cDNA libraries included unique molecular identifiers. One entry per CDR3 protein, called by TCRdb with MiXCR from the PCR reads. The sample has some 800,000 distinct CDR3 sequences; around 42% are singletons. The sample belongs to a study of post-analysis software for immune sequencing data. Whole-study results and caveats: Compared against controls, patients with multiple sclerosis displayed significantly lower normalized Chao1 diversity. In patients, TRBV5-6, TRBV5-1 and TRBV20-1 belonged to four or five TRBV segments found more frequently than in controls.

The CDR3 has 12 residues. Trimming took 4 bases from V and 3 from J, leaving 4 bases between them. Germline V lookup: CDR1 MDHEN, CDR2 SYDVKM. The material sequenced was blood. This receptor was obtained from a girl under 18 with multiple sclerosis. This chain uses TRBV28 with TRBJ1-5; D gene ambiguous. The CDR3 protein is CASSSNNQPQHF. The CDR3 DNA reads as TGTGCCAGCAGTTCCAACAATCAGCCCCAGCATTTT.